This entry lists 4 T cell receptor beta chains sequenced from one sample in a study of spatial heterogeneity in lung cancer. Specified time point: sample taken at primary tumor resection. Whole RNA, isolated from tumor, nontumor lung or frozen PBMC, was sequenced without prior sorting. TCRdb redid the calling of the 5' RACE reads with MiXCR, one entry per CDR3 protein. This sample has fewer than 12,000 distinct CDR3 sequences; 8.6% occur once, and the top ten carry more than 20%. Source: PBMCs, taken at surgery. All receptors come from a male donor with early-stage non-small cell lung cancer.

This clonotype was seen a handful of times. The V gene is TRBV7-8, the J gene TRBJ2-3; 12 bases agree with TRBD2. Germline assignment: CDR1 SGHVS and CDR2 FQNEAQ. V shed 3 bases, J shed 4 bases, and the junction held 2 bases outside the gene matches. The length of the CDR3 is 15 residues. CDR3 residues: CASSFRLAGADTQYF. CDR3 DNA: TGTGCCAGCAGCTTTAGACTAGCGGGGGCAGATACGCAGTATTTT.

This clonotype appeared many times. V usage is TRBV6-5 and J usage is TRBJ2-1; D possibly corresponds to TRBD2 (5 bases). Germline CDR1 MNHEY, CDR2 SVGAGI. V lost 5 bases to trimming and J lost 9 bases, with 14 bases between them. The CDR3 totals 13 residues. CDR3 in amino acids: CASSEVRGSEQFF. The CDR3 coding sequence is TGTGCCAGCAGTGAGGTACGGGGAAGTGAGCAGTTCTTC.

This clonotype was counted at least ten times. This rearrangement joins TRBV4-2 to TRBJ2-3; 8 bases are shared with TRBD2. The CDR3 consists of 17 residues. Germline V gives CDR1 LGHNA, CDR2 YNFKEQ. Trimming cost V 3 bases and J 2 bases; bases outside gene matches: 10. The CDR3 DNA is TGTGCCAGCAGCCAGCACGCGGAGCGGGAGATCACAGATACGCAGTATTTT. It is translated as CASSQHAEREITDTQYF.

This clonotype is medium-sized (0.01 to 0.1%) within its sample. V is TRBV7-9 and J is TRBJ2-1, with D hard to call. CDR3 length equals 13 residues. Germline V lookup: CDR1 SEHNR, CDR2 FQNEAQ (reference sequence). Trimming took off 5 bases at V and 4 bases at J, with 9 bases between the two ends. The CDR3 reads CASSETAYNEQFF. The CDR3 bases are TGTGCCAGCAGCGAGACCGCTTACAATGAGCAGTTCTTC.